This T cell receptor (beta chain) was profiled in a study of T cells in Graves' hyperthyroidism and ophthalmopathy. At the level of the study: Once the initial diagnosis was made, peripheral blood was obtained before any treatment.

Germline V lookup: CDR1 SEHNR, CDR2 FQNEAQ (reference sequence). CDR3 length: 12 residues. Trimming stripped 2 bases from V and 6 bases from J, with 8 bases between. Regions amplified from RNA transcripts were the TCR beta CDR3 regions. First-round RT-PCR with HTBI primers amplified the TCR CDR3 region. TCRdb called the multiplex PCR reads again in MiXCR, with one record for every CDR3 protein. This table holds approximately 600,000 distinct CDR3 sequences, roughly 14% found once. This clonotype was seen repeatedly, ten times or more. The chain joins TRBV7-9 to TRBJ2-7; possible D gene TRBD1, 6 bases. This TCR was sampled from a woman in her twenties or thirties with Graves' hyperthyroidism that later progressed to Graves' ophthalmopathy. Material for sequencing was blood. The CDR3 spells CASSLTGIEQYF. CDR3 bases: TGTGCCAGCAGCTTAACAGGGATCGAGCAGTACTTC.